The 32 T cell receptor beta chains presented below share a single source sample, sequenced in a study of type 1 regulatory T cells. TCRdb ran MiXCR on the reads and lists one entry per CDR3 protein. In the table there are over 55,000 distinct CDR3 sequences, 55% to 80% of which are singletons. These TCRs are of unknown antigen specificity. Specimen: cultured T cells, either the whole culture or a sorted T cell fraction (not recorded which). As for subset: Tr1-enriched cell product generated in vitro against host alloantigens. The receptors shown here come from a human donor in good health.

The CDR3 sequence is CASFWSGVGETQYF. In DNA form, the CDR3 reads TGTGCCAGCTTCTGGTCAGGGGTCGGCGAGACCCAGTACTTC. V is TRBV5-5 and J is TRBJ2-5; D may be TRBD1 (6 bases). Germline CDR1 reads SGHKS; CDR2 reads YYEKEE (reference sequence). The CDR3 spans 14 residues. V gave up 7 bases and J gave up 5 bases, with 18 bases separating them.

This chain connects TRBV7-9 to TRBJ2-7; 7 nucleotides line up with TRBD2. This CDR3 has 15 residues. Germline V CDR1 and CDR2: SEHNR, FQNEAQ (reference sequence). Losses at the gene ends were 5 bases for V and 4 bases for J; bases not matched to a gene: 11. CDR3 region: CASSLSAAGVYEQYF. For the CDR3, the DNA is TGTGCCAGCAGCCTTAGCGCCGCGGGAGTATACGAGCAGTACTTC. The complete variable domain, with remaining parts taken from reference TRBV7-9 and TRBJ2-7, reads DTGVSQNPRHKITKRGQNVTFRCDPISEHNRLYWYRQTLGQGPEFLTYFQNEAQLEKSRLLSDRFSAERPKGSFSTLEIQRTEQGDSAMYLCASSLSAAGVYEQYFGPGTRLTVT.

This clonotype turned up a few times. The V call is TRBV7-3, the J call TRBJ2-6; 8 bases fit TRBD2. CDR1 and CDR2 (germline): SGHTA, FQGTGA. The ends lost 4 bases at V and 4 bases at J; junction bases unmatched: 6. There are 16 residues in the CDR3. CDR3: CASSYISGTGANVLTF. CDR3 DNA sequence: TGTGCCAGCAGCTATATTAGCGGGACGGGGGCCAACGTCCTGACTTTC.

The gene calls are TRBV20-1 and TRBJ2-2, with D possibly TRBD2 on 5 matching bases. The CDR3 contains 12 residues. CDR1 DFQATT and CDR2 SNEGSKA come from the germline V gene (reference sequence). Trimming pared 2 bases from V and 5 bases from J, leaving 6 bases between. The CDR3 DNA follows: TGCAGTGCTAGACCGGGGACCGGGGAGCTGTTTTTT. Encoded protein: CSARPGTGELFF.

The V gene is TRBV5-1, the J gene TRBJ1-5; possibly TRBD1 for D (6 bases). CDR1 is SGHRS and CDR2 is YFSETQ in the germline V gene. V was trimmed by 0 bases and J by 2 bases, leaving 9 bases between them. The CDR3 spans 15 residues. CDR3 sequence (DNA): TGCGCCAGCAGCTTGGCAGGGGCGGGCAATCAGCCCCAGCATTTT. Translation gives CASSLAGAGNQPQHF.

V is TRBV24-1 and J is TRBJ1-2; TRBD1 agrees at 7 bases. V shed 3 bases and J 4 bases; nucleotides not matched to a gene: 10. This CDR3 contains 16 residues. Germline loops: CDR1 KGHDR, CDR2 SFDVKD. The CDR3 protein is CATSDPGTETSYGYTF. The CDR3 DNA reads TGTGCCACCAGTGATCCGGGGACAGAGACTTCCTATGGCTACACCTTC.

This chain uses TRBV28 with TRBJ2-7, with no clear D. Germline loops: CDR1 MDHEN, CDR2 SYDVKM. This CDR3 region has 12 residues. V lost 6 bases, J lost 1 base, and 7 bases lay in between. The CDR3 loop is CASRAASYEQYF. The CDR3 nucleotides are TGTGCCAGCAGGGCGGCGTCCTACGAGCAGTACTTC. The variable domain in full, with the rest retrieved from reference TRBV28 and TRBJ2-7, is DVKVTQSSRYLVKRTGEKVFLECVQDMDHENMFWYRQDPGLGLRLIYFSYDVKMKEKGDIPEGYSVSREKKERFSLILESASTNQTSMYLCASRAASYEQYFGPGTRLTVT.

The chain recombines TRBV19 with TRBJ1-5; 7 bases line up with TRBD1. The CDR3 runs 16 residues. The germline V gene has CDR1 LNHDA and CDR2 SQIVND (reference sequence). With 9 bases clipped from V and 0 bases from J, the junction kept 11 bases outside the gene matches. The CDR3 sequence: CASKQGSAYSNQPQHF. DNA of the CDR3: TGTGCCAGCAAACAGGGGTCGGCGTATAGCAATCAGCCCCAGCATTTT. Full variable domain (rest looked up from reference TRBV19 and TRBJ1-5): DGGITQSPKYLFRKEGQNVTLSCEQNLNHDAMYWYRQDPGQGLRLIYYSQIVNDFQKGDIAEGYSVSREKKESFPLTVTSAQKNPTAFYLCASKQGSAYSNQPQHFGDGTRLSIL.

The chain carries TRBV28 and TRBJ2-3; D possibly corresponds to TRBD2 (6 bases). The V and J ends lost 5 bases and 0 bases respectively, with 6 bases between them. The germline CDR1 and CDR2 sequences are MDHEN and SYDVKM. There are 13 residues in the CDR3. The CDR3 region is CASSSGSTDTQYF. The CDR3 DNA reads TGTGCCAGCAGTAGCGGGAGCACAGATACGCAGTATTTT.

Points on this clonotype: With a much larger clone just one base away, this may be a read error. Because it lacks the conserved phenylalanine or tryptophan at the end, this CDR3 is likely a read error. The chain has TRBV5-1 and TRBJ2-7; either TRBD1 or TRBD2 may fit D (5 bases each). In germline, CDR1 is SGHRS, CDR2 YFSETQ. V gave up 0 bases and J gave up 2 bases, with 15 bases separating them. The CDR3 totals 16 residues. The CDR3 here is CASSLEFGDATYEQYI. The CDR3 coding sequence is TGCGCCAGCAGCTTGGAGTTCGGGGACGCCACCTACGAGCAGTACATC.

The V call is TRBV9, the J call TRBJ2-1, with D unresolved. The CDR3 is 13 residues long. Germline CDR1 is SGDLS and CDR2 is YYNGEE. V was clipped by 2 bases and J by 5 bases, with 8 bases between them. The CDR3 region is CASSVGPNNEQFF. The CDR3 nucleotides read TGTGCCAGCAGCGTGGGCCCCAACAATGAGCAGTTCTTC.

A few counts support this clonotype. CDR3 region: CATRGAGGQETQYF. The CDR3 DNA reads as TGTGCCACCAGGGGGGCGGGAGGACAGGAGACCCAGTACTTC. The rearrangement links TRBV24-1 to TRBJ2-5; 8 nucleotides match TRBD2. With 7 bases clipped from V and 5 bases from J, the junction kept 8 bases outside the gene matches. In germline, CDR1 is KGHDR, CDR2 SFDVKD. The length of the CDR3 is 14 residues.

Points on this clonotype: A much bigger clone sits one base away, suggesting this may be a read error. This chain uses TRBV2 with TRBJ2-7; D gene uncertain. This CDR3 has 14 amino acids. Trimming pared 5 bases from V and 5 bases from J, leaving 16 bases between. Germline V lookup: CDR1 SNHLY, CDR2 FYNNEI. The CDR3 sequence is CASSKRLRADEQYF. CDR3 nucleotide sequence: TGTGCCAGCAGTAAAAGACTCCGCGCAGACGAGCAGTACTTC. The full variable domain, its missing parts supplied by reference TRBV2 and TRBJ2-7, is EPEVTQTPSHQVTQMGQEVILRCVPISNHLYFYWYRQILGQKVEFLVSFYNNEISEKSEIFDDQFSVERPDGSNFTLKIRSTKLEDSAMYFCASSKRLRADEQYFGPGTRLTVT.

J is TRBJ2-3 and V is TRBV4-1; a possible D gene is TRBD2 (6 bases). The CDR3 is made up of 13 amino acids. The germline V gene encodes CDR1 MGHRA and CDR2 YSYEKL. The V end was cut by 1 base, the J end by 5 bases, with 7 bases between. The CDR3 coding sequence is TGCGCCAGCAGCCAAGTGGGACTAGATACGCAGTATTTT. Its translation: CASSQVGLDTQYF.

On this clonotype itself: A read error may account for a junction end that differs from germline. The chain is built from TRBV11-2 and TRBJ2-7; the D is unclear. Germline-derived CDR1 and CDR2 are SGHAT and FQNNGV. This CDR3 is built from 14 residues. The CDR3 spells CASSGMISKGSGKF. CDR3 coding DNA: TGTGCCAGCAGCGGTATGATTTCGAAAGGATCTGGAAAGTTC. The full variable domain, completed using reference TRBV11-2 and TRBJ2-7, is EAGVAQSPRYKIIEKRQSVAFWCNPISGHATLYWYQQILGQGPKLLIQFQNNGVVDDSQLPKDRFSAERLKGVDSTLKIQPAKLEDSAVYLCASSGMISKGSGKFGPGTRLTVT.

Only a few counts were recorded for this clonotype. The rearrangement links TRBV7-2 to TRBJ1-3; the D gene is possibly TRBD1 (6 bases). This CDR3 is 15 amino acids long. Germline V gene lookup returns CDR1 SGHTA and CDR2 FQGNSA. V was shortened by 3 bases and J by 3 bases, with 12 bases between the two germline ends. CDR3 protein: CASSLDTGSGNTIYF. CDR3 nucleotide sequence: TGTGCCAGCAGCTTGGACACAGGGAGTGGAAACACCATATATTTT.

The CDR3 sequence is CSAKRQGVTGANVLTF. For the CDR3, the DNA is TGCAGTGCTAAGAGACAGGGGGTAACTGGGGCCAACGTCCTGACTTTC. The chain is built from TRBV20-1 and TRBJ2-6, with TRBD1 matching 9 bases. CDR3 size: 16 residues. The germline gives CDR1 DFQATT, CDR2 SNEGSKA (reference sequence). Trimming took 4 bases from V and 2 from J; bases not matched to a gene: 6.

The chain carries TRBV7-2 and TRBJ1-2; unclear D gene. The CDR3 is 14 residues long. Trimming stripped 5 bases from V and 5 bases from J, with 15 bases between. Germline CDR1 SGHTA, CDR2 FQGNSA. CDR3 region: CASSLTVGEYGYTF. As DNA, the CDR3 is TGTGCCAGCAGCCTTACGGTCGGCGAATATGGCTACACCTTC.

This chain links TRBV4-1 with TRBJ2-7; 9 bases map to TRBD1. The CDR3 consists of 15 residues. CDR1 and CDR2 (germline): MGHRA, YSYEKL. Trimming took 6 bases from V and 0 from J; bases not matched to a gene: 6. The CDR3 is CASRGQGTSSYEQYF. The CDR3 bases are TGCGCCAGCAGAGGACAGGGGACGAGCTCCTACGAGCAGTACTTC.

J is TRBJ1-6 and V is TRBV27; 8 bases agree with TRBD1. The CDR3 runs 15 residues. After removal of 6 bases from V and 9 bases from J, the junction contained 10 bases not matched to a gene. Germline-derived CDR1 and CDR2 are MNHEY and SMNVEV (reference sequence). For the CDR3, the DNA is TGTGCCAGCAGGCCCCGACAGGGGAGGACTTCACCCCTCCACTTT. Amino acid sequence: CASRPRQGRTSPLHF.

This CDR3 is CASSGHWGNEQFF. The CDR3 region has the DNA TGTGCCAGCAGCGGTCATTGGGGCAATGAGCAGTTCTTC. The rearrangement joins TRBV9 to TRBJ2-1; D ambiguous. Between the trimmed V and J ends, which lost 3 bases and 6 bases, there was a span of 10 bases. From germline, CDR1 is SGDLS and CDR2 YYNGEE. The CDR3 covers 13 residues.

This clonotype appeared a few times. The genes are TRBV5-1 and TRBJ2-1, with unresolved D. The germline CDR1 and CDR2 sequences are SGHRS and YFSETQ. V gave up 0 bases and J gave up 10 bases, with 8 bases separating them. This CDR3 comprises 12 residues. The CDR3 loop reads CASSLAAGEQFF. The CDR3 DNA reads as TGCGCCAGCAGCTTGGCCGCCGGGGAGCAGTTCTTC.

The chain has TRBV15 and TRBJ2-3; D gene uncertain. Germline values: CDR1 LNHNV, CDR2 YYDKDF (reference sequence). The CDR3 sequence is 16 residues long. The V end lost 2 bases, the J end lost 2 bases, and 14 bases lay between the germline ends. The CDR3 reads CATSRSVGGPTDTQYF. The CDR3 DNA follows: TGTGCCACCAGCAGAAGCGTTGGCGGTCCCACAGATACGCAGTATTTT.

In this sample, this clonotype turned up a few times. The CDR3 coding sequence is TGTGCCAGCAGCCCCCCCGCGGAAACCTACAATGAGCAGTTCTTC. This gives the protein CASSPPAETYNEQFF. The chain carries TRBV7-9 and TRBJ2-1; no clear D gene. This CDR3 spans 15 amino acids. Between the trimmed V and J ends, which lost 5 bases and 2 bases, there was a span of 13 bases. In germline, CDR1 is SEHNR, CDR2 FQNEAQ (reference sequence).

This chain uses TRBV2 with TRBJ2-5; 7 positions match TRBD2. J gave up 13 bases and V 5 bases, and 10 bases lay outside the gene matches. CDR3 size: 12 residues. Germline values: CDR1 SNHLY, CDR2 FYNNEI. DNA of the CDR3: TGTGCCAGCAGTCCACTGGGACTATTTGGGTACTTC. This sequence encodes CASSPLGLFGYF.

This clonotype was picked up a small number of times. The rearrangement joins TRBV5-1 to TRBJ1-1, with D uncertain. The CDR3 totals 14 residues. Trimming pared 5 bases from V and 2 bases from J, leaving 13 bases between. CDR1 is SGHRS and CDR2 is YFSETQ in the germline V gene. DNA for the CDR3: TGCGCCAGCAGGGGTAGCAGGACCAACACTGAAGCTTTCTTT. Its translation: CASRGSRTNTEAFF.

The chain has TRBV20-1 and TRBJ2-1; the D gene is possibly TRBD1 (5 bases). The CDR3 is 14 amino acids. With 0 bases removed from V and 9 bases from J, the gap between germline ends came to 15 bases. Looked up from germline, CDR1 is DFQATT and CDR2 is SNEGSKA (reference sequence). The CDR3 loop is CSARDPRAIGEQFF. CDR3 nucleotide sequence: TGCAGTGCTAGAGATCCCAGGGCGATAGGTGAGCAGTTCTTC.

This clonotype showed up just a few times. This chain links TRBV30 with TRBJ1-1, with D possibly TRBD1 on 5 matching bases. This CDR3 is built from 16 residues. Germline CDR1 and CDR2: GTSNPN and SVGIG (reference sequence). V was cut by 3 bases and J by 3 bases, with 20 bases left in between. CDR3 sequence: CAWSSWGGPGHTEAFF. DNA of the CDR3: TGTGCCTGGAGCTCCTGGGGCGGCCCTGGGCACACTGAAGCTTTCTTT.

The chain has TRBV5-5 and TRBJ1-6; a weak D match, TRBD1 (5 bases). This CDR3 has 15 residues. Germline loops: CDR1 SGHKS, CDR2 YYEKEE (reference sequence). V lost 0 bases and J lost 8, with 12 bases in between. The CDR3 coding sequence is TGTGCCAGCAGCTTGGCCCGGGGCTCTTATTCACCCCTCCACTTT. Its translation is CASSLARGSYSPLHF.

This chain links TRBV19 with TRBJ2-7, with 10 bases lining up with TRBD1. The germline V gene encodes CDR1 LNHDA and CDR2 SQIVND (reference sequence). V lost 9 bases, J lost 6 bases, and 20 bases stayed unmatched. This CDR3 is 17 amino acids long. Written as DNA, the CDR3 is TGTGCCAGCAGCCGTGCCCTTCTCCGGGACAGGGGACTCGAGCAGTACTTC. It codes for CASSRALLRDRGLEQYF. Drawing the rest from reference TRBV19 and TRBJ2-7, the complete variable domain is DGGITQSPKYLFRKEGQNVTLSCEQNLNHDAMYWYRQDPGQGLRLIYYSQIVNDFQKGDIAEGYSVSREKKESFPLTVTSAQKNPTAFYLCASSRALLRDRGLEQYFGPGTRLTVT.

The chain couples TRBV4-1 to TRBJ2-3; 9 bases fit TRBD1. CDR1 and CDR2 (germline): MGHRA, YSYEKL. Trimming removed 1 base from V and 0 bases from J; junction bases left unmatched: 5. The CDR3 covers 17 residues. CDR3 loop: CASSQGLQGASTDTQYF. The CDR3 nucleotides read TGCGCCAGCAGCCAAGGGCTACAGGGGGCTAGCACAGATACGCAGTATTTT.

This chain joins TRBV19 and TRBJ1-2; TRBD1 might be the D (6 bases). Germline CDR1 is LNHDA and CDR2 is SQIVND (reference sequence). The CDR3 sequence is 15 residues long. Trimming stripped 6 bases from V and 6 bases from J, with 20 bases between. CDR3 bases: TGTGCCAGTAGAGCCTTAGCAGGGGCGCGTAATGGCTACACCTTC. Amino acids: CASRALAGARNGYTF.